A single sample gave rise to the 8 T cell receptor beta chains below, sequenced in a study of CD4 T cells in relation to SARS-CoV-2 and coronaviruses. The protocol was immunoSEQ multiplex PCR, while the TCRdb copy is restricted to in-frame clones and leaves out a portion. The table records under 25,000 clones, roughly 80% of them present only once. Before the COVID-19 pandemic, during about 2011-2019, CD4+ T cells were taken from unexposed donors. After approximately ten days of culture, CD4+ T cells were isolated. No antigen is known for these receptors. The sequencing input was CD4+ T cells from PBMCs, cultured in vitro. These receptors came from a human donor in good health.

This chain uses TRBV6-5 with TRBJ2-7, with 7 bases matching TRBD1. V gave up 6 bases and J gave up 3 bases; unmatched junction bases: 11. CDR3 length: 15 residues. Germline CDR1 reads MNHEY; CDR2 reads SVGAGI. CDR3 loop: CASRNRQGGGYEQYF. The CDR3 DNA reads TGTGCCAGCAGGAACCGACAGGGTGGGGGCTACGAGCAGTACTTC.

The rearrangement uses TRBV6-1 and TRBJ2-3; D may be TRBD1 (6 bases). The CDR3 extends over 15 amino acids. Germline CDR1 MNHNS, CDR2 SASEGT. Trimming took off 3 bases at V and 6 bases at J, with 16 bases between the two ends. Here the CDR3 reads CASSDGTYSADTQYF. The CDR3 bases are TGTGCCAGCAGTGACGGGACATATAGTGCGGATACGCAGTATTTT.

The V call is TRBV5-5, the J call TRBJ2-7; 10 nucleotides align to TRBD2. The CDR3 totals 15 residues. Germline assignment: CDR1 SGHKS and CDR2 YYEKEE (reference sequence). The ends lost 4 bases at V and 1 base at J; junction bases unmatched: 5. The CDR3 loop reads CASSRLAGHSYEQYF. CDR3 DNA sequence: TGTGCCAGCAGCCGACTAGCGGGCCATTCCTACGAGCAGTACTTC.

This clone was detected only once. The chain employs TRBV12-3 or TRBV12-4 and TRBJ1-2; D is uncertain. The CDR3 covers 11 residues. Trimming removed 3 bases at V and 8 bases at J, with 7 bases between. The CDR3 DNA follows: TGTGCCAGCAGTTTTGGGTCCGGCTACACCTTC. It is translated as CASSFGSGYTF.

The chain uses TRBV27 and TRBJ1-1; TRBD1 aligns across 8 bases. CDR3 length equals 14 residues. The J segment lost 5 bases and the V segment lost 5 bases, leaving 7 bases of the junction unmatched. CDR1 MNHEY and CDR2 SMNVEV come from the germline V gene (reference sequence). The CDR3 DNA reads TGTGCCAGCAGTACTCGGACAGGGAAAACTGAAGCTTTCTTT. It is translated as CASSTRTGKTEAFF.

In this sample, this clone turned up a few times. CDR3 sequence (DNA): TGTGCCAGCACCTGGGGACAGGTCGACTACGAGCAGTACTTC. It codes for CASTWGQVDYEQYF. The V call is TRBV25-1, the J call TRBJ2-7; 8 bases agree with TRBD1. V lost 7 bases and J lost 3; bases outside the gene matches: 8. The CDR3 contains 14 residues. Germline CDR1 reads MGHDK; CDR2 reads SYGVNS.

The V call is TRBV20-1, the J call TRBJ2-1; D call uncertain. V lost 3 bases and J 0 bases, leaving 0 bases between the germline ends. Germline V gene lookup returns CDR1 DFQATT and CDR2 SNEGSKA (reference sequence). CDR3 size: 11 residues. CDR3 residues: CSASSYNEQFF. For the CDR3, the DNA is TGCAGTGCTAGCTCCTACAATGAGCAGTTCTTC.

The sample holds a few counts of this clone. The J gene is TRBJ1-1, the V gene TRBV5-1; D call uncertain. V was shortened by 0 bases and J by 1 base, with 4 bases between the two germline ends. Germline values: CDR1 SGHRS, CDR2 YFSETQ. This CDR3 spans 13 amino acids. The CDR3 region is CASSLGGNTEAFF. The CDR3, as DNA: TGCGCCAGCAGCTTGGGGGGGAACACTGAAGCTTTCTTT.